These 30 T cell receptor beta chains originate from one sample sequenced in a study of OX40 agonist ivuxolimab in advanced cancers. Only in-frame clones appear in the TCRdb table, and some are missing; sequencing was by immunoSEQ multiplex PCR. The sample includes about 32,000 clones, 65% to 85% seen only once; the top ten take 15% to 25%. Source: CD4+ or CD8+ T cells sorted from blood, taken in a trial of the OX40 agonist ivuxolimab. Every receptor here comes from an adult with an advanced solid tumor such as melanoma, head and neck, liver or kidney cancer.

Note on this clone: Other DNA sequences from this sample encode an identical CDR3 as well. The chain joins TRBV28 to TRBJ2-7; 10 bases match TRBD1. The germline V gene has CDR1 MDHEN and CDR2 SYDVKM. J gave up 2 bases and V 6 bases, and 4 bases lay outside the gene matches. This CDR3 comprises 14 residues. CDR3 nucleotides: TGTGCCAGCAGGACCGGGACAGGGGCCTACGAGCAGTACTTC. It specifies CASRTGTGAYEQYF.

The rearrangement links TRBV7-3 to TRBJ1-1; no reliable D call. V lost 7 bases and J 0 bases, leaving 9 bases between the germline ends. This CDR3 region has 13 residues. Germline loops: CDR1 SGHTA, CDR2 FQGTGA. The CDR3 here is CASIDRVNTEAFF. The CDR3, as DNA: TGTGCCAGCATTGATAGGGTGAACACTGAAGCTTTCTTT.

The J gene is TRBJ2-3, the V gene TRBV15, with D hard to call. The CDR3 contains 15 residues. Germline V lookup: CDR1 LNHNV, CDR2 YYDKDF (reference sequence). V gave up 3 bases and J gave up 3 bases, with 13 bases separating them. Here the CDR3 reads CATSSRLSRTDTQYF. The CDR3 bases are TGTGCCACCAGCAGTCGTCTCAGCCGAACAGATACGCAGTATTTT.

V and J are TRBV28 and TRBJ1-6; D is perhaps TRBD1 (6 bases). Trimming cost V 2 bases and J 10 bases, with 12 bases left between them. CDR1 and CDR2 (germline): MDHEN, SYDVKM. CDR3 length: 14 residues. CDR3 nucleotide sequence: TGTGCCAGCAGTTTAAGGGGGTCCGGATCACCCCTCCACTTT. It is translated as CASSLRGSGSPLHF.

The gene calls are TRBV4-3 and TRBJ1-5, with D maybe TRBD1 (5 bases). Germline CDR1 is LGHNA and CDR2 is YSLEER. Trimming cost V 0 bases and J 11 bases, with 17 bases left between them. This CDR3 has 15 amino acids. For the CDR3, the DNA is TGCGCCAGCAGCCAAGATCAAGGGGAAGTCAGAGCCCAGCATTTT. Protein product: CASSQDQGEVRAQHF.

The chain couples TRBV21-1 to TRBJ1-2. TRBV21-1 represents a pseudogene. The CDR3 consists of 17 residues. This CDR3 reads CASSKSRGWAGRFGYTF. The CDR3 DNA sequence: TGTGCCAGCAGCAAAAGTAGGGGCTGGGCAGGGAGATTTGGCTACACCTTC.

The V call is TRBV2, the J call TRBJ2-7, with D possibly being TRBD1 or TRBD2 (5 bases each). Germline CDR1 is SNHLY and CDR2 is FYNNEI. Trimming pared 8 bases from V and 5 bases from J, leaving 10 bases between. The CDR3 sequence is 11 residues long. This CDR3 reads CASHRGHEQYF. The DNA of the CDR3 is TGTGCCAGCCACCGGGGCCACGAGCAGTACTTC.

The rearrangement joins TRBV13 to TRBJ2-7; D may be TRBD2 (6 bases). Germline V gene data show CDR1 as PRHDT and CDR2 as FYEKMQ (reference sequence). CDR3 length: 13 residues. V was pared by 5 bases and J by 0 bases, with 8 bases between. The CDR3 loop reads CASSGGSSYEQYF. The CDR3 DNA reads TGTGCCAGCAGCGGGGGGAGCTCCTACGAGCAGTACTTC.

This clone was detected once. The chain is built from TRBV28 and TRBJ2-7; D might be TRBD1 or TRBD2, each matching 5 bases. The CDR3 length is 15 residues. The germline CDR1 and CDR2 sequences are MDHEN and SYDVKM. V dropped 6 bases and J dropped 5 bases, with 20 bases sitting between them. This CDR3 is CASSTPPGTDNEQYF. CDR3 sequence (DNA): TGTGCCAGCAGCACCCCGCCCGGGACCGATAACGAGCAGTACTTC.

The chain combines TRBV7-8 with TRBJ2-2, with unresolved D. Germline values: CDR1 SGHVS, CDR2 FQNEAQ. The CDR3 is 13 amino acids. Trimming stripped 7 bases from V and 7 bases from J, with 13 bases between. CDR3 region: CASTTFTLGELFF. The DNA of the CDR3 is TGTGCCAGCACCACTTTCACTCTCGGGGAGCTGTTTTTT.

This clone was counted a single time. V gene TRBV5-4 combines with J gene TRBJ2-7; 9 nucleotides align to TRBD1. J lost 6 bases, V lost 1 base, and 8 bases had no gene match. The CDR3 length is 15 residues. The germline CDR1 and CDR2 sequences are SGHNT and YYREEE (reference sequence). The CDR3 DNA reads TGTGCCAGCAGCTTGATACCGGGACAGGGTAGCGAGCAGTACTTC. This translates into CASSLIPGQGSEQYF. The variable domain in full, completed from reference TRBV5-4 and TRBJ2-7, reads ETGVTQSPTHLIKTRGQQVTLRCSSQSGHNTVSWYQQALGQGPQFIFQYYREEENGRGNFPPRFSGLQFPNYSSELNVNALELDDSALYLCASSLIPGQGSEQYFGPGTRLTVT.

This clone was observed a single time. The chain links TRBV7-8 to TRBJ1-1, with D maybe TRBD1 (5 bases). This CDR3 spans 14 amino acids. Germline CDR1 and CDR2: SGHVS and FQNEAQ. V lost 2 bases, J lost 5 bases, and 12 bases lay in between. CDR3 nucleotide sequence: TGTGCCAGCAGCTTATGGGGGGAGTTGACTGAAGCTTTCTTT. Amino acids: CASSLWGELTEAFF.

The CDR3 sequence is CASIDRVNTEAFF. The CDR3 bases are TGTGCCAGCATTGATAGGGTGAACACTGAAGCTTTCTTT. The chain employs TRBV13 and TRBJ1-1, with D hard to call. Per the germline V gene, CDR1 is PRHDT and CDR2 is FYEKMQ (reference sequence). V gave up 7 bases and J gave up 0 bases, with 9 bases separating them. CDR3 length: 13 residues.

DNA for the CDR3: TGTGCCAGCAGTGAAGCCGTACAGGGTGCCGATACGCAGTATTTT. Translated: CASSEAVQGADTQYF. The rearrangement joins TRBV6-1 to TRBJ2-3; D is perhaps TRBD1 (6 bases). Trimming stripped 0 bases from V and 6 bases from J, with 13 bases between. Looked up from germline, CDR1 is MNHNS and CDR2 is SASEGT. This CDR3 has 15 residues.

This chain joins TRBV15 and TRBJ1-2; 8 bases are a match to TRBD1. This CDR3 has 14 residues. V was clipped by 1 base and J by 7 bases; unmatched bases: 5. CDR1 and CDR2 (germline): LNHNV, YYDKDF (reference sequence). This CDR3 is CATSRAGTGGGYTF. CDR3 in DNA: TGTGCCACCAGCAGAGCCGGGACAGGAGGTGGCTACACCTTC. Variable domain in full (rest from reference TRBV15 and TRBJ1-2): DAMVIQNPRYQVTQFGKPVTLSCSQTLNHNVMYWYQQKSSQAPKLLFHYYDKDFNNEADTPDNFQSRRPNTSFCFLDIRSPGLGDTAMYLCATSRAGTGGGYTFGSGTRLTVV.

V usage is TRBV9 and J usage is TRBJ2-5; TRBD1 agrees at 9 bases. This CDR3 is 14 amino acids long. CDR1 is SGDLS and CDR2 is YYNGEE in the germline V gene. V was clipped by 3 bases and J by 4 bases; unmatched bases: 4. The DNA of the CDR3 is TGTGCCAGCAGCGAGGGGACAGGGATAGAGACCCAGTACTTC. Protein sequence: CASSEGTGIETQYF.

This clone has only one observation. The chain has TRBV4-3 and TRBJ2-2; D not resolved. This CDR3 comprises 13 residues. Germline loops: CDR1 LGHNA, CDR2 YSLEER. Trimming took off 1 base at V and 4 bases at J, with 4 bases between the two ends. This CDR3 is CASSQGPTGELFF. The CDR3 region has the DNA TGCGCCAGCAGCCAAGGTCCCACCGGGGAGCTGTTTTTT.

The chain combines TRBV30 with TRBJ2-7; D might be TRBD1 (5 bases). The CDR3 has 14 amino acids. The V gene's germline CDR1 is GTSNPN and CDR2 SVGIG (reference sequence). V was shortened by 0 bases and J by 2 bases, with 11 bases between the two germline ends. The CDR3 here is CAWSVHSRAYEQYF. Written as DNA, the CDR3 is TGTGCCTGGAGTGTACACTCCAGGGCCTACGAGCAGTACTTC.

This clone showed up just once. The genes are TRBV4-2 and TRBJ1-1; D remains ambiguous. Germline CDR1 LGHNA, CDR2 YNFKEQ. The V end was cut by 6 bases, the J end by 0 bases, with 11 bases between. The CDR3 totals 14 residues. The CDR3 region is CASSLQSMNTEAFF. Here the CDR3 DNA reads TGTGCCAGCAGTCTCCAGAGTATGAACACTGAAGCTTTCTTT.

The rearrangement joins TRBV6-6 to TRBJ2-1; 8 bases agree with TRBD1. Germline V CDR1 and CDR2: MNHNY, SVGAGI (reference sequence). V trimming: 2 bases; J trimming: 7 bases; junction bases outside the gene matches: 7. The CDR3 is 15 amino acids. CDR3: CASSYPGQGMNEQFF. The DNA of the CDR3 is TGTGCCAGCAGTTACCCAGGACAGGGTATGAATGAGCAGTTCTTC.

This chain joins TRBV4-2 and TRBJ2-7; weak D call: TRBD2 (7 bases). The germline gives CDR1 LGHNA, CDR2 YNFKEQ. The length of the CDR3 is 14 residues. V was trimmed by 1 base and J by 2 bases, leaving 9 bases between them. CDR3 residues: CASSQGGGPYEQYF. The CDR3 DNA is TGTGCCAGCAGCCAAGGGGGGGGGCCCTACGAGCAGTACTTC.

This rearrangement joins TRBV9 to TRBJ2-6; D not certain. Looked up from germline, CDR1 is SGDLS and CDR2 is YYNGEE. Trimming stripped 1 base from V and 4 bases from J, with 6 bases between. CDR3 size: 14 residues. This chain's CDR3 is CASSVSPGANVLTF. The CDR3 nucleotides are TGTGCCAGCAGCGTATCCCCAGGGGCCAACGTCCTGACTTTC.

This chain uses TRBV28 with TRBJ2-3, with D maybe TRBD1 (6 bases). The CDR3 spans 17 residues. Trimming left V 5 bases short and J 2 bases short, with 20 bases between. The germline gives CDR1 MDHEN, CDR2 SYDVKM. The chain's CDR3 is CASSPLRSGQTTDTQYF. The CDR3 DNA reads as TGTGCCAGCAGTCCTTTAAGGAGCGGACAGACCACAGATACGCAGTATTTT.

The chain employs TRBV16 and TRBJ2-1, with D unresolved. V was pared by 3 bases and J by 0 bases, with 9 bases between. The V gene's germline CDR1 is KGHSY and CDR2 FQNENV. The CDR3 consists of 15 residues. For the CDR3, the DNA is TGTGCCAGCAGCCACTACGGAATCTCCTACAATGAGCAGTTCTTC. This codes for CASSHYGISYNEQFF.

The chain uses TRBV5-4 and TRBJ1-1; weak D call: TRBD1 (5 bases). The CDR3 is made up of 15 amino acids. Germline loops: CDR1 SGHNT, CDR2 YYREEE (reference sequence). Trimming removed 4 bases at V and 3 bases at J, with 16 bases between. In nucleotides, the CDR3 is TGTGCCAGCAGCCAAAGACAGTCGCGGGACACTGAAGCTTTCTTT. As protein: CASSQRQSRDTEAFF.

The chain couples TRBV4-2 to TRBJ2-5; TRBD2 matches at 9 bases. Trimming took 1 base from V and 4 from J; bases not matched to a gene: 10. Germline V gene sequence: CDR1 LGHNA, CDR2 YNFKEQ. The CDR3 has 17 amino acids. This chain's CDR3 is CASSQVKAGGLGETQYF. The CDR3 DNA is TGTGCCAGCAGCCAAGTGAAGGCGGGGGGGCTAGGAGAGACCCAGTACTTC.

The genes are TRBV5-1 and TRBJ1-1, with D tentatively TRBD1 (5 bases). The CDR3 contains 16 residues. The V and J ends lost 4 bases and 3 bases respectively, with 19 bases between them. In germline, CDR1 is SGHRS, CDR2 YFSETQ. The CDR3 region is CASSPGTGYGYTEAFF. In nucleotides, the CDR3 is TGCGCCAGCAGCCCCGGGACGGGGTACGGTTACACTGAAGCTTTCTTT. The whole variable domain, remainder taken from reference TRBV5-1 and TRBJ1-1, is KAGVTQTPRYLIKTRGQQVTLSCSPISGHRSVSWYQQTPGQGLQFLFEYFSETQRNKGNFPGRFSGRQFSNSRSEMNVSTLELGDSALYLCASSPGTGYGYTEAFFGQGTRLTVV.

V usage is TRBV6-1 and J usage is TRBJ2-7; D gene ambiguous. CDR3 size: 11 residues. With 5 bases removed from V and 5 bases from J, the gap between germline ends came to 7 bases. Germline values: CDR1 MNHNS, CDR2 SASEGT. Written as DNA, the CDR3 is TGTGCCAGCAGTTTTCGCCACGAGCAGTACTTC. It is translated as CASSFRHEQYF.

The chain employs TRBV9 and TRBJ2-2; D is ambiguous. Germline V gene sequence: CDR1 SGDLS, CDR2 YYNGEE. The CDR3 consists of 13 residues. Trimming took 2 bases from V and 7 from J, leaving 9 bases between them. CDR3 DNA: TGTGCCAGCAGCGTGAACCCAGGCGGGGAGCTGTTTTTT. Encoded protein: CASSVNPGGELFF.

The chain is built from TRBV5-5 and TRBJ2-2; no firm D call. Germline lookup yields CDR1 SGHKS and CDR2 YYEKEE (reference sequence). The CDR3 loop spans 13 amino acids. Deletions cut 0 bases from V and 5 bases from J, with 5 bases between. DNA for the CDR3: TGTGCCAGCAGCTTGGGGGTGACCGGGGAGCTGTTTTTT. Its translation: CASSLGVTGELFF.